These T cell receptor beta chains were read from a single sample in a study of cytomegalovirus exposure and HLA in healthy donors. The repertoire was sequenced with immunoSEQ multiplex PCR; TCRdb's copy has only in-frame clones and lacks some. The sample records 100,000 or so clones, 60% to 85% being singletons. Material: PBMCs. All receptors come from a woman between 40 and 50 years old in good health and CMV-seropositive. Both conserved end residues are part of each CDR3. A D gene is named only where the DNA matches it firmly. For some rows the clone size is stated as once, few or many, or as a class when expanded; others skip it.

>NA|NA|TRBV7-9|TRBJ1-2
TGTGCCAGCAGCTCCGGACTGAACTATGGCTACACCTTC
CASSSGLNYGYTF
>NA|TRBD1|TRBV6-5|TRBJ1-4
TGTGCCAGCAGTTCCTACTCCGGGCAGGGGGGAAAACTGTTTTTT
CASSSYSGQGGKLFF
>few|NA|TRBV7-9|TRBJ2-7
TGTGCCAGCAGCTCCCACTACGAGCAGTACTTC
CASSSHYEQYF
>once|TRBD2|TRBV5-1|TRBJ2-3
TGCGCCAGCAGCTTGGTGACTAGCGGGGGCGGGAGCACAGATACGCAGTATTTT
CASSLVTSGGGSTDTQYF
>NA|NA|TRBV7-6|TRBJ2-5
TGTGCCAGCAGCCTTTCTGAGACCCAGTACTTC
CASSLSETQYF
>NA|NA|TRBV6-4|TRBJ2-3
TGTGCCAGCTCTCAGAAGGGGGAAGATACGCAGTATTTT
CASSQKGEDTQYF
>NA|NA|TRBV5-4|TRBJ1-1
TGTGCCAGCAGCTTGGCGTTGAACACTGAAGCTTTCTTT
CASSLALNTEAFF
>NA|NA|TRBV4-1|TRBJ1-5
TGCGCCAGCAGCCAAGGGACTTGGGGTGGCAATCAGCCCCAGCATTTT
CASSQGTWGGNQPQHF
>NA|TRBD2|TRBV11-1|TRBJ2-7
TGTGCCAGCAGCTCCACCACGGCGGGGGGGACACTTGAGCAGTACTTC
CASSSTTAGGTLEQYF
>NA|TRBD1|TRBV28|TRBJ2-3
TGTGCCAGCAGTGGGGACAGCCGGGGTCCAGATACGCAGTATTTT
CASSGDSRGPDTQYF
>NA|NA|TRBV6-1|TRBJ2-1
TGTGCCAGCAGGGCCTCCGGGGATGCGACTGAGCAGTTCTTC
CASRASGDATEQFF